The 3 T cell receptor beta chains below were found in one sample sequenced in a study of human T cells and chemical hapten exposure. TCRdb called the RACE reads again in MiXCR, with one record for every CDR3 protein. The table has approximately 59,000 distinct CDR3 sequences, around 6.1% seen once. Time point given: healthy volunteer bleed at 6 weeks. Total RNA extraction was carried out from unfractionated whole blood. Specimen: whole blood. The receptors originated from a female donor in good health. Some clones in this sample may be carry-over from other donors' samples.

The table lists this clonotype with many counts. The chain couples TRBV5-1 to TRBJ1-5; D gene uncertain. The V gene lost 4 bases and the J gene lost 7 bases, with 15 bases spanning the gap. The CDR3 consists of 14 residues. CDR1 is SGHRS, CDR2 YFSETQ, per germline. Here the CDR3 reads CASSRRPDLQPQHF. The CDR3 DNA reads TGCGCCAGCAGCCGGAGACCTGATCTCCAGCCCCAGCATTTT.

This clonotype was seen at least ten times. The V call is TRBV12-3 or TRBV12-4, the J call TRBJ1-1; 10 bases fit TRBD1. The trim removed 6 bases at V and 7 bases at J, leaving 23 bases unmatched. The CDR3 consists of 19 residues. CDR3 bases: TGTGCCAGCAGAGACCGGGACAGGGGACCGTCAAGCAAGAGCTTTGAAGCTTTCTTT. Its protein product is CASRDRDRGPSSKSFEAFF.

This rearrangement joins TRBV12-3 or TRBV12-4 to TRBJ2-3; D is unresolved. Trimming removed 10 bases at V and 0 bases at J, with 14 bases between. This CDR3 contains 14 residues. The CDR3 DNA reads TGTGCCACTCGCGGAGCGAAAAGCACAGATACGCAGTATTTT. Protein sequence: CATRGAKSTDTQYF.